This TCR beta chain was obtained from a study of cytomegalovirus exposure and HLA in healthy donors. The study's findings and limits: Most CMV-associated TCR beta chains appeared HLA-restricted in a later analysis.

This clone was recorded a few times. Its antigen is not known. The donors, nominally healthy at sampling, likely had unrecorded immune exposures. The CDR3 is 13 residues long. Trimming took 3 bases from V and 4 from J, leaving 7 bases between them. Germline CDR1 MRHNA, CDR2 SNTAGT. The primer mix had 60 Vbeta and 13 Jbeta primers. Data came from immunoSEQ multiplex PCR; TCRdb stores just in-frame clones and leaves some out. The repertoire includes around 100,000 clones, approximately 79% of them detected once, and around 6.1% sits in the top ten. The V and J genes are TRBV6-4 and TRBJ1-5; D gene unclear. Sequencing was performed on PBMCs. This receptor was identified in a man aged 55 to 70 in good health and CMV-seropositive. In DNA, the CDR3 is TGTGCCAGCAGTGAAGACGGGAATCAGCCCCAGCATTTT. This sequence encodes CASSEDGNQPQHF.